This TCR beta chain appears in the sequencing data of a study of T cells in Graves' hyperthyroidism and ophthalmopathy. V shed 1 base and J 8 bases; nucleotides not matched to a gene: 6. Per the germline V gene, CDR1 is SGHTA and CDR2 is FQGNSA. This CDR3 region has 16 residues. General study points: A median roughly six months before onset, the model predicted ophthalmopathy.

Thyroid ultrasound and orbital computed tomography, with clinical symptoms and serum thyroxine and TRAb, informed diagnoses. TCR beta CDR3 sequences were amplified from RNA transcripts. Carried out on the TCR CDR3, a first-round RT-PCR used the HTBI primer set. From the multiplex PCR reads, TCRdb called clonotypes with MiXCR, one entry per CDR3 protein. The sample records fewer than 700,000 distinct CDR3 sequences, roughly 15% being singletons. In this sample, this clonotype turned up many times. What it recognizes is unknown. The sample comprised blood. The genes are TRBV7-2 and TRBJ2-1; TRBD2 agrees at 12 bases. The receptor comes from a woman younger than 30 with Graves' ophthalmopathy. CDR3 residues: CASSLGLAGGLDEQFF. The CDR3 DNA is TGTGCCAGCAGCTTAGGGCTAGCGGGGGGGCTGGATGAGCAGTTCTTC.